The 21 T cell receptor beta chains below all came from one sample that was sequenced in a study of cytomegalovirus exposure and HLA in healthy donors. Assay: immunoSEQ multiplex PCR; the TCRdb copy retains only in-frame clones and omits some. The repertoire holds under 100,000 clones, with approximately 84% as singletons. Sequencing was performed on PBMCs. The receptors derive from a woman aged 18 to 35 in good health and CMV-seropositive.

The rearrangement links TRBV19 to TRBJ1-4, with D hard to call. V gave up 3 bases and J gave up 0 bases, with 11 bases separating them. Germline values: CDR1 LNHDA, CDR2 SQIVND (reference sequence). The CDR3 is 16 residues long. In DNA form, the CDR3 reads TGTGCCAGTAGTATTTTAGTCCCTGCAACTAATGAAAAACTGTTTTTT. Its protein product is CASSILVPATNEKLFF.

DNA of the CDR3: TGTGCCAGCAGCCTCAGGACTTTTTTCTACGAGCAGTACTTC. Amino acid sequence: CASSLRTFFYEQYF. V is TRBV14 and J is TRBJ2-7; D might be TRBD2 (5 bases). Germline CDR1 is SGHDN and CDR2 is FVKESK. V lost 4 bases to trimming and J lost 3 bases, with 13 bases between them. The CDR3 runs to 14 residues.

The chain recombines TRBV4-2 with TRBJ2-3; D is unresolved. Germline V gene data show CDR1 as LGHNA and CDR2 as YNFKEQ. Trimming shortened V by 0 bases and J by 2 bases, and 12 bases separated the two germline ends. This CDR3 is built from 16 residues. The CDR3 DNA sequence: TGTGCCAGCAGCCAAGAAGTGGTAACTCACACAGATACGCAGTATTTT. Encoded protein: CASSQEVVTHTDTQYF.

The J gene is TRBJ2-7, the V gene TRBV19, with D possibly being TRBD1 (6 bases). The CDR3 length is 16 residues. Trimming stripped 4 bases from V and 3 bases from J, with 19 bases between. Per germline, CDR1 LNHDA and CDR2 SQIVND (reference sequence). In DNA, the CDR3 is TGTGCCAGTAGTAAGGGGGTTACCGCCAGAGTCTACGAGCAGTACTTC. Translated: CASSKGVTARVYEQYF. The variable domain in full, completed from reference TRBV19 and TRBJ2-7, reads DGGITQSPKYLFRKEGQNVTLSCEQNLNHDAMYWYRQDPGQGLRLIYYSQIVNDFQKGDIAEGYSVSREKKESFPLTVTSAQKNPTAFYLCASSKGVTARVYEQYFGPGTRLTVT.

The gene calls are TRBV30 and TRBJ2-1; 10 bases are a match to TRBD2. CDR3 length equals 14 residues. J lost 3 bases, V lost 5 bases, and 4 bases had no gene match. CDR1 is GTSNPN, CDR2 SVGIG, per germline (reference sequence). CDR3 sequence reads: CAWVAGGNYNEQFF. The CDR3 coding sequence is TGTGCCTGGGTAGCGGGGGGAAACTACAATGAGCAGTTCTTC.

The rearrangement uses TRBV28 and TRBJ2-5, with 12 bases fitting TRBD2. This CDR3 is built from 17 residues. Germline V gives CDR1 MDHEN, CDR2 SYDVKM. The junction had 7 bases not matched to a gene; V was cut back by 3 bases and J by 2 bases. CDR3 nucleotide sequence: TGTGCCAGCAGTTTCGTAACTAGCGGGGGGTCTCAAGAGACCCAGTACTTC. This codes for CASSFVTSGGSQETQYF.

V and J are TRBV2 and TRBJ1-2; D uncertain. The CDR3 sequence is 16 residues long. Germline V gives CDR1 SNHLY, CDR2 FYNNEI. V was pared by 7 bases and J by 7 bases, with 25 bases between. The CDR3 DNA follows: TGTGCCAGCACCCTCACTGGTACCGGTTCTGATCGTGGCTACACCTTC. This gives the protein CASTLTGTGSDRGYTF.

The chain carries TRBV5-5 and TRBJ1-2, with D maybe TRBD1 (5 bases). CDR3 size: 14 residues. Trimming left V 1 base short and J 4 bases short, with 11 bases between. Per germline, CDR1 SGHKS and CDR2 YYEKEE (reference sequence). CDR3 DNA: TGTGCCAGCAGCTTGCAGGGATGGACCTATGGCTACACCTTC. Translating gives CASSLQGWTYGYTF.

In nucleotides, the CDR3 is TGTGCCAGCAGCTTAGGTGGCGCCGGAGAGAGGCCCCAGCATTTT. Residues: CASSLGGAGERPQHF. The chain links TRBV7-2 to TRBJ1-5; D ambiguous. V was shortened by 1 base and J by 9 bases, with 16 bases between the two germline ends. Per the germline V gene, CDR1 is SGHTA and CDR2 is FQGNSA. This CDR3 spans 15 amino acids.

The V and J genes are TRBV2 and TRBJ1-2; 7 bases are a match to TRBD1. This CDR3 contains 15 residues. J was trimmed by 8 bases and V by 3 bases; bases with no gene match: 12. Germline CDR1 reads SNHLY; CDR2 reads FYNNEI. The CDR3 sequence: CASSEFKTGPEGYTF. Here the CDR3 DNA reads TGTGCCAGCAGTGAGTTCAAGACAGGGCCCGAAGGCTACACCTTC.

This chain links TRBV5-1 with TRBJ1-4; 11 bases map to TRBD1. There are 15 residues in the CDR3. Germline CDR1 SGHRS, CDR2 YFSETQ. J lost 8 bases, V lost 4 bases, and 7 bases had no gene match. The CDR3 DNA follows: TGCGCCAGCAGCGGGTCCGGGACAGGGGGGGAAAAACTGTTTTTT. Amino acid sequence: CASSGSGTGGEKLFF.

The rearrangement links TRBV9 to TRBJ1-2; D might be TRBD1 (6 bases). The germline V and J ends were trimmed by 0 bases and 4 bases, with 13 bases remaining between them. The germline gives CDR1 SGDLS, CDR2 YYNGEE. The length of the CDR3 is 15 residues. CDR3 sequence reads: CASSVDEGVFYGYTF. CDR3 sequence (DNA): TGTGCCAGCAGCGTAGACGAGGGGGTTTTCTATGGCTACACCTTC.

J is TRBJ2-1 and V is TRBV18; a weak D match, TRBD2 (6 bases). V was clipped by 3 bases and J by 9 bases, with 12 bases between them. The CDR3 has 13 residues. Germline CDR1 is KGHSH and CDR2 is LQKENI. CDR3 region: CASSPTRGTEQFF. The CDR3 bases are TGTGCCAGCTCACCGACGCGGGGCACTGAGCAGTTCTTC.

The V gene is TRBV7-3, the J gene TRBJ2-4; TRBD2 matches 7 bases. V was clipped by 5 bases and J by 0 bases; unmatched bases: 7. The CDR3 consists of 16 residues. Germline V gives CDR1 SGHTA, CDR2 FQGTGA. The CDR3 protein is CASSPYGGEAKNIQYF. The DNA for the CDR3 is TGTGCCAGCAGCCCCTATGGGGGGGAAGCCAAAAACATTCAGTACTTC. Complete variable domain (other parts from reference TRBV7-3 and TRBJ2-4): GAGVSQTPSNKVTEKGKYVELRCDPISGHTALYWYRQSLGQGPEFLIYFQGTGAADDSGLPNDRFFAVRPEGSVSTLKIQRTERGDSAVYLCASSPYGGEAKNIQYFGAGTRLSVL.

CDR3 protein: CASSYPFTGVYEQYF. The CDR3 nucleotides read TGCGCCAGCAGCTACCCTTTCACAGGGGTATACGAGCAGTACTTC. J is TRBJ2-7 and V is TRBV5-1, with TRBD1 matching 7 bases. The CDR3 has 15 amino acids. Unmatched junction bases numbered 10, after V lost 3 bases and J lost 4 bases. CDR1 is SGHRS and CDR2 is YFSETQ in the germline V gene.

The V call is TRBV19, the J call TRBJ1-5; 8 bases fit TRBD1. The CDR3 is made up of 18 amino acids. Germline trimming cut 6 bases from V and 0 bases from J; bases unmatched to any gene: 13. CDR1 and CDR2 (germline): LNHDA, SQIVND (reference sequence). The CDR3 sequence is CASSQTGVMPNSNQPQHF. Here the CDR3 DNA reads TGTGCCAGTAGCCAGACAGGGGTTATGCCCAATAGCAATCAGCCCCAGCATTTT.

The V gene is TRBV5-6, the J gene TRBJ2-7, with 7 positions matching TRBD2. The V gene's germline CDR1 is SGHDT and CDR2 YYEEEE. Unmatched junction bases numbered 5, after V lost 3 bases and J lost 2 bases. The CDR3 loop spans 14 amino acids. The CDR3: CASSWRTRAYEQYF. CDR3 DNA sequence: TGTGCCAGCAGCTGGAGGACTAGGGCCTACGAGCAGTACTTC.

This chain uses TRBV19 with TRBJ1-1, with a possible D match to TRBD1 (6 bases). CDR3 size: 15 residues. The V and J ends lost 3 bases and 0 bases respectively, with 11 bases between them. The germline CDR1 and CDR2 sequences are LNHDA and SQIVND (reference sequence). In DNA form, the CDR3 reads TGTGCCAGTAGTATTCACGGGGACATGAACACTGAAGCTTTCTTT. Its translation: CASSIHGDMNTEAFF.

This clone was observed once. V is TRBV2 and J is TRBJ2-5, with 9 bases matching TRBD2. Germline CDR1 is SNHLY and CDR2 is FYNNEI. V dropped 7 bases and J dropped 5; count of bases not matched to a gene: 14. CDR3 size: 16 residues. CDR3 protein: CASMESGGIWGETQYF. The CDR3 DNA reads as TGTGCCAGCATGGAAAGCGGGGGGATATGGGGGGAGACCCAGTACTTC.

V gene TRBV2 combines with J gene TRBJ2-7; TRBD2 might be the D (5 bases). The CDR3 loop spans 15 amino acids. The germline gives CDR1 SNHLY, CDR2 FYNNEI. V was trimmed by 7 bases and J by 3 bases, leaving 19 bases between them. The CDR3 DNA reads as TGTGCCAGCACCTCTCAACGGACTGGTCTCTACGAGCAGTACTTC. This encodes CASTSQRTGLYEQYF.

The CDR3: CAFQGVREKLFF. CDR3 DNA: TGTGCCTTCCAGGGCGTCCGGGAAAAACTGTTTTTT. The chain employs TRBV30 and TRBJ1-4, with a weak D call TRBD1 (5 bases). Germline V gene data show CDR1 as GTSNPN and CDR2 as SVGIG (reference sequence). Trimming shortened V by 7 bases and J by 8 bases, and 14 bases separated the two germline ends. This CDR3 region has 12 residues.